These 5 T cell receptor beta chains originate from one sample sequenced in a study of OX40 agonist ivuxolimab in advanced cancers. TCRdb keeps only in-frame clones here, not all; method: immunoSEQ multiplex PCR. The sample carries 50,000 to 70,000 clones, around 87% recorded once. This specimen consisted of CD4+ or CD8+ T cells sorted from blood, obtained in a trial of the OX40 agonist ivuxolimab. Every receptor here comes from an adult with an advanced solid tumor such as melanoma, head and neck, liver or kidney cancer.

The chain combines TRBV7-8 with TRBJ1-2, with D unresolved. The CDR3 covers 12 residues. Germline V gene data show CDR1 as SGHVS and CDR2 as FQNEAQ. The germline V and J ends were trimmed by 5 bases and 6 bases, with 10 bases remaining between them. The CDR3 region has the DNA TGTGCCAGCAGCCGTGCGGAGGATGGCTACACCTTC. Protein: CASSRAEDGYTF.

The gene calls are TRBV21-1 and TRBJ2-5. TRBV21-1 is a recognized pseudogene. This CDR3 comprises 19 residues. CDR3 bases: TGTGCCAGCAGCAAAAGGACATCCGTGGGGGGCCTGGAAATCGAGACCCAGTACTTC. It codes for CASSKRTSVGGLEIETQYF.

The chain uses TRBV7-8 and TRBJ2-1; perhaps TRBD1 as D (6 bases). The germline V and J ends were trimmed by 5 bases and 2 bases, with 16 bases remaining between them. The CDR3 consists of 16 residues. Germline CDR1 is SGHVS and CDR2 is FQNEAQ. The CDR3 protein is CASSLGTLLAYNEQFF. The CDR3 nucleotides are TGTGCCAGCAGCCTCGGGACACTCTTGGCCTACAATGAGCAGTTCTTC.

V usage is TRBV6-5 and J usage is TRBJ2-5; the match to TRBD1 covers 7 bases. Near its end, the DNA agrees better with TRBJ2-7, so the J call may be wrong. Germline V CDR1 and CDR2: MNHEY, SVGAGI. The CDR3 has 16 amino acids. CDR3: CASSYSRGQLPYEQYF. The CDR3 DNA sequence: TGTGCCAGCAGTTACTCAAGGGGACAGCTACCTTACGAGCAGTACTTC.

This rearrangement joins TRBV19 to TRBJ2-1, with D hard to call. The CDR3 runs 13 residues. The germline V and J ends were trimmed by 4 bases and 0 bases, with 4 bases remaining between them. In germline, CDR1 is LNHDA, CDR2 SQIVND (reference sequence). The CDR3 DNA reads TGTGCCAGTAGTACTCACTCCTACAATGAGCAGTTCTTC. It translates to CASSTHSYNEQFF.